The following is a T cell receptor (beta chain) sequence with its context. The antigen is undetermined. The sample originates from a study of cytomegalovirus exposure and HLA in healthy donors. Regarding the study as a whole: CMV serostatus was the sole immune exposure data available.

The PCR was carried out with 60 Vbeta primers and 13 Jbeta primers. Methods used by the authors: As a later analysis found, there were about 80 million unique TCR beta chains, of which about 10 million were shared. The assay was immunoSEQ multiplex PCR, and TCRdb's table has in-frame clones only and misses some. V, J and clone size reflect that table, while D and trimming were determined from the DNA. This table has about 190,000 clones, 81% appearing once. This clonotype was obtained from a man aged 18 to 30 in good health and CMV-seronegative. Sequencing was carried out using PBMCs.

DNA for the CDR3: TGTGCCACGCAGCTTAGGTCGGCAGACTCCGAGCAGTACTTC. Translation gives CATQLRSADSEQYF. The chain combines TRBV18 with TRBJ2-7; D gene ambiguous. V was shortened by 10 bases and J by 6 bases, with 22 bases between the two germline ends. Germline-derived CDR1 and CDR2 are KGHSH and LQKENI. This CDR3 is built from 14 residues.